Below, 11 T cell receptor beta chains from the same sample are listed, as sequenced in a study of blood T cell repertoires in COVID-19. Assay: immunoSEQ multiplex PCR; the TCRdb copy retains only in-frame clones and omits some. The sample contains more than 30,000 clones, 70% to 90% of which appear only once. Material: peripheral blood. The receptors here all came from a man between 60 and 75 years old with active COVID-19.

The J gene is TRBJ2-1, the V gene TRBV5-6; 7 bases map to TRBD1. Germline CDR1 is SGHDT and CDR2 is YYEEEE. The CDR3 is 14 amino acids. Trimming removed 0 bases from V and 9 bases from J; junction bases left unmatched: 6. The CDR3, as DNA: TGTGCCAGCAGCTTGGGACAGGGATCGATTGAGCAGTTCTTC. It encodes CASSLGQGSIEQFF.

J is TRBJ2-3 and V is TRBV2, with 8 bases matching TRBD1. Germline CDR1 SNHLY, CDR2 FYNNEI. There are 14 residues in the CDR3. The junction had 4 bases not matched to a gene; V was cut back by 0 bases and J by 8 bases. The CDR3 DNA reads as TGTGCCAGCAGTGAAGCCCAACAGGGGGGTACGCAGTATTTT. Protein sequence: CASSEAQQGGTQYF.

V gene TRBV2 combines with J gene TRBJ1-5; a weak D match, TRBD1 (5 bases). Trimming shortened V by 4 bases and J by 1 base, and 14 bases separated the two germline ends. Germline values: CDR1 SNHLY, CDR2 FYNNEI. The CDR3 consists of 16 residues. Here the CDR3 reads CASSGQGWKSNQPQHF. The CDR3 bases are TGTGCCAGCAGTGGCCAGGGTTGGAAGAGCAATCAGCCCCAGCATTTT.

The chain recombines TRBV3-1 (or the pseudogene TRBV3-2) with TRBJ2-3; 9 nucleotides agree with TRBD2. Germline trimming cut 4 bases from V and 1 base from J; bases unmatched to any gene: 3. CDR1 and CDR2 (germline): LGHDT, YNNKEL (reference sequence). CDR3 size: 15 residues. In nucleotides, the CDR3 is TGTGCCAGCAGCCCCCGGACTAGCGGCACAGATACGCAGTATTTT. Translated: CASSPRTSGTDTQYF.

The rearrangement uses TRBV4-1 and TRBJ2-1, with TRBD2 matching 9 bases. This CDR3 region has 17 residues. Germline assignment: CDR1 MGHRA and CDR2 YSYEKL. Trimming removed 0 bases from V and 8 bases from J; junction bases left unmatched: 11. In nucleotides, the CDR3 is TGCGCCAGCAGCCAAGATGTTGGTAGCGGGAGTGTCTATGAGCAGTTCTTC. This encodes CASSQDVGSGSVYEQFF.

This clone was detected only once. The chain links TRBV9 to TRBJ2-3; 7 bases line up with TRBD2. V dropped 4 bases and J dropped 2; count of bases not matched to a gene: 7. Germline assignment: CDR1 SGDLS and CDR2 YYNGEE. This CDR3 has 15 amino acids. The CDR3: CASSPQAGYTDTQYF. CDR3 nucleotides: TGTGCCAGCAGCCCTCAAGCGGGATACACAGATACGCAGTATTTT.

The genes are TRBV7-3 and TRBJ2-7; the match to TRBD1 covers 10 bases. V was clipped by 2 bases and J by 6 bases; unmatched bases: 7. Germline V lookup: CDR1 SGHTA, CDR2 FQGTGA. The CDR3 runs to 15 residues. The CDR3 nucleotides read TGTGCCAGCAGCTTAGCGGGACAGGGGATAGGCGAGCAGTACTTC. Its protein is CASSLAGQGIGEQYF.

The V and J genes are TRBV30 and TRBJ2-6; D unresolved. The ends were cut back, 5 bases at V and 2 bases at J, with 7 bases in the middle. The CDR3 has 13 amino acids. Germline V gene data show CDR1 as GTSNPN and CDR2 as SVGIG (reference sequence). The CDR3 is CAWATTGANVLTF. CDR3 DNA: TGTGCCTGGGCGACAACTGGGGCCAACGTCCTGACTTTC.

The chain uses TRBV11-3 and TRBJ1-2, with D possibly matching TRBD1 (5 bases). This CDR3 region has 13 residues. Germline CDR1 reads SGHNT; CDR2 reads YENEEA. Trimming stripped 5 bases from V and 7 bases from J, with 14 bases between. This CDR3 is CASSKGGGGGYTF. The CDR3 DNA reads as TGTGCCAGCAGCAAGGGCGGGGGTGGTGGCTACACCTTC.

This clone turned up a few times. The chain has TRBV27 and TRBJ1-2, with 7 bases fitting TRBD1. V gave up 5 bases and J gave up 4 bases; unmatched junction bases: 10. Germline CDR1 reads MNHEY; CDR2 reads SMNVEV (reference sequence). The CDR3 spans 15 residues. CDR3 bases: TGTGCCAGCAGTCCCAAGACAGGGACCTTCTATGGCTACACCTTC. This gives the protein CASSPKTGTFYGYTF.

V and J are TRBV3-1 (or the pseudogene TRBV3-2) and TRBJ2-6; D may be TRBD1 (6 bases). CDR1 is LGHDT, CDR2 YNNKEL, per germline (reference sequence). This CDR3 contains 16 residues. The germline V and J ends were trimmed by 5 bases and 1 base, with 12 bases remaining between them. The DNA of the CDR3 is TGTGCCAGCAGCAGCAACGGACAGTCTGGGGCCAACGTCCTGACTTTC. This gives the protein CASSSNGQSGANVLTF.